Following are 28 T cell receptor beta chains from one sample sequenced in a study of cytomegalovirus exposure and HLA in healthy donors (dated by TCRdb to about 2017). Library generation was performed with the immunoSEQ multiplex PCR assay. What TCRdb holds here is the immuneACCESS table cut down to in-frame rearrangements. Part of the clones is not present; checked against another copy, under half of the missing clones reflect an unresolved V gene, and the others are unexplained. The sample table lists about 220,000 clones, about 86% of them with a count of one. Jointly, the top ten make up around 3% of the sample. Sequenced: PBMCs. All receptors derive from a young woman in good health and CMV-seronegative.

The chain is built from TRBV10-3 and TRBJ2-5, with a tentative D call TRBD2 (6 bases). The CDR3 is 15 amino acids. Deletions cut 4 bases from V and 10 bases from J, with 22 bases between. Germline assignment: CDR1 ENHRY and CDR2 SYGVKD. CDR3 DNA sequence: TGTGCCATCAGTGGGCTCGGGGGTCCGGAAGAGGGCCAGTACTTC. Protein product: CAISGLGGPEEGQYF.

The genes are TRBV9 and TRBJ1-5, with D perhaps matching TRBD1 (6 bases). The CDR3 extends over 14 amino acids. Germline V CDR1 and CDR2: SGDLS, YYNGEE. Trimming removed 3 bases at V and 5 bases at J, with 12 bases between. This chain's CDR3 is CASSGDIGDQPQHF. The CDR3, as DNA: TGTGCCAGCAGCGGGGACATAGGTGATCAGCCCCAGCATTTT.

The rearrangement uses TRBV7-8 and TRBJ2-7, with TRBD2 identical over 10 bases. In germline, CDR1 is SGHVS, CDR2 FQNEAQ. The CDR3 contains 17 residues. J was trimmed by 5 bases and V by 2 bases; bases with no gene match: 12. CDR3 in amino acids: CASSLRVPSGSDDEQYF. In nucleotides, the CDR3 is TGTGCCAGCAGCTTAAGGGTGCCTAGCGGGAGTGATGACGAGCAGTACTTC.

The chain recombines TRBV10-3 with TRBJ2-1; D perhaps matches TRBD1 (6 bases). There are 14 residues in the CDR3. V was clipped by 6 bases and J by 4 bases, with 13 bases between them. Germline V gene data show CDR1 as ENHRY and CDR2 as SYGVKD. CDR3 in DNA: TGTGCCATCAGCGCCGCTGGGACATACAATGAGCAGTTCTTC. It is translated as CAISAAGTYNEQFF.

The CDR3 loop reads CASTRTGTGELFF. CDR3 bases: TGTGCCAGCACCCGGACTGGAACCGGGGAGCTGTTTTTT. The rearrangement joins TRBV6-5 to TRBJ2-2; possible D gene TRBD2, 5 bases. Between the trimmed V and J ends, which lost 7 bases and 5 bases, there was a span of 11 bases. In germline, CDR1 is MNHEY, CDR2 SVGAGI. This CDR3 has 13 residues.

V is TRBV30 and J is TRBJ2-1; 11 bases align to TRBD2. The V and J ends lost 2 bases and 8 bases, in that order; junction bases with no gene match: 8. The CDR3 spans 15 residues. Germline V gene sequence: CDR1 GTSNPN, CDR2 SVGIG (reference sequence). As DNA, the CDR3 is TGTGCCTGGAGTCGGGGACTAGCGGTCGGCGATGAGCAGTTCTTC. Protein: CAWSRGLAVGDEQFF.

The chain couples TRBV29-1 to TRBJ1-1, with a weak D call TRBD1 (5 bases). This CDR3 has 10 amino acids. Germline-derived CDR1 and CDR2 are SQVTM and ANQGSEA. Trimming removed 6 bases at V and 10 bases at J, with 12 bases between. This CDR3 is CSVRQQGAFF. The CDR3 coding sequence is TGCAGCGTGAGACAGCAAGGAGCTTTCTTT.

The CDR3 bases are TGTGCCAGCAGCCCACCCGAGGGCACTCCCCCCTACAATGAGCAGTTCTTC. Amino acid sequence: CASSPPEGTPPYNEQFF. V gene TRBV7-9 combines with J gene TRBJ2-1; TRBD2 is a possible D gene (5 bases). The CDR3 runs 17 residues. V was shortened by 5 bases and J by 2 bases, with 19 bases between the two germline ends. The germline CDR1 and CDR2 sequences are SEHNR and FQNEAQ (reference sequence).

The V gene is TRBV28, the J gene TRBJ2-5, with D uncertain. The length of the CDR3 is 13 residues. V was trimmed by 2 bases and J by 10 bases, leaving 14 bases between them. Germline CDR1 MDHEN, CDR2 SYDVKM. The CDR3 bases are TGTGCCAGCAGTTTAGCCACGGAGAGAGACCAGTACTTC. The encoded protein is CASSLATERDQYF.

A single count supports this clone. This chain connects TRBV19 to TRBJ2-7, with 9 bases lining up with TRBD1. Germline CDR1 LNHDA, CDR2 SQIVND (reference sequence). V gave up 9 bases and J gave up 1 base; unmatched junction bases: 7. The CDR3 is 14 residues long. The CDR3 DNA reads TGTGCCAGCGCGCGGGACAGGGATTCCTACGAGCAGTACTTC. It specifies CASARDRDSYEQYF.

This chain joins TRBV6-5 and TRBJ1-1, with D unresolved. The CDR3 runs 12 residues. Trimming left V 8 bases short and J 1 base short, with 8 bases between. Germline CDR1 and CDR2: MNHEY and SVGAGI. The CDR3 coding sequence is TGTGCCAGCGTCAGGTCGAACACTGAAGCTTTCTTT. This translates into CASVRSNTEAFF.

The chain recombines TRBV10-3 with TRBJ2-1; TRBD1 matches 11 bases. The V gene end was trimmed by 3 bases and the J gene end by 9 bases; junction bases not matched to a gene: 10. Germline V CDR1 and CDR2: ENHRY, SYGVKD. This CDR3 region has 16 residues. The CDR3 region has the DNA TGTGCCATCAGTGAAGGGGCCAGGACAGGGGGCTTTGAGCAGTTCTTC. Amino acids: CAISEGARTGGFEQFF.

The gene calls are TRBV14 and TRBJ2-7, with 8 bases lining up with TRBD2. V lost 6 bases, J lost 0 bases, and 4 bases stayed unmatched. Germline V gene data show CDR1 as SGHDN and CDR2 as FVKESK. The CDR3 is 14 amino acids. The CDR3 reads CASRASGLSYEQYF. CDR3 nucleotides: TGTGCCAGCAGAGCTAGCGGGCTCTCCTACGAGCAGTACTTC.

The rearrangement joins TRBV6-1 to TRBJ1-5; the match to TRBD1 covers 9 bases. The CDR3 is 14 residues long. From germline, CDR1 is MNHNS and CDR2 SASEGT. V lost 5 bases to trimming and J lost 5 bases; unmatched junction nucleotides: 4. The DNA for the CDR3 is TGTGCCAGCAGTCACAGGGGGCATGATCAGCCCCAGCATTTT. It codes for CASSHRGHDQPQHF.

This chain joins TRBV7-9 and TRBJ2-7, with D possibly matching TRBD2 (6 bases). The V gene's germline CDR1 is SEHNR and CDR2 FQNEAQ (reference sequence). V shed 0 bases and J shed 7 bases, with 16 bases lying between them. The CDR3 runs to 15 residues. The CDR3 loop is CASSLAERPGGEQYF. The CDR3, as DNA: TGTGCCAGCAGCTTAGCGGAACGGCCCGGGGGTGAGCAGTACTTC.

V gene TRBV6-1 combines with J gene TRBJ1-5; TRBD1 is a possible D gene (6 bases). From germline, CDR1 is MNHNS and CDR2 SASEGT. Trimming pared 3 bases from V and 2 bases from J, leaving 11 bases between. This CDR3 comprises 15 residues. CDR3 protein: CASSDTGFGNQPQHF. The DNA of the CDR3 is TGTGCCAGCAGTGATACAGGGTTTGGCAATCAGCCCCAGCATTTT.

The chain uses TRBV7-8 and TRBJ2-7, with 8 bases identical to TRBD2. CDR3 length: 15 amino acids. Germline V gene lookup returns CDR1 SGHVS and CDR2 FQNEAQ. Trimming took 2 bases from V and 1 from J; bases not matched to a gene: 4. CDR3 sequence: CASSLSSGLSYEQYF. The CDR3 region has the DNA TGTGCCAGCAGCTTATCTAGCGGGTTATCCTACGAGCAGTACTTC.

The chain employs TRBV7-9 and TRBJ2-1; a weak D match, TRBD2 (6 bases). Germline V lookup: CDR1 SEHNR, CDR2 FQNEAQ (reference sequence). V was pared by 5 bases and J by 6 bases, with 17 bases between. The CDR3 loop spans 15 amino acids. In DNA, the CDR3 is TGTGCCAGCAGCGTGACTAGGGCGGCCTCCAATGAGCAGTTCTTC. Translated, it gives CASSVTRAASNEQFF.

The rearrangement links TRBV6-5 to TRBJ2-1, with D possibly being TRBD1 (6 bases). CDR3 size: 14 residues. CDR1 and CDR2 (germline): MNHEY, SVGAGI. Trimming removed 0 bases from V and 6 bases from J, with 9 bases in between. The chain's CDR3 is CASSYSGHLNEQFF. CDR3 DNA: TGTGCCAGCAGTTACTCGGGACACCTCAATGAGCAGTTCTTC.

The chain links TRBV19 to TRBJ2-7; possibly TRBD1 for D (5 bases). The germline gives CDR1 LNHDA, CDR2 SQIVND (reference sequence). V lost 6 bases to trimming and J lost 1 base, with 10 bases between them. The CDR3 runs to 13 residues. The CDR3 DNA sequence: TGTGCCAGTAGGACAGTGGGATCCTACGAGCAGTACTTC. It encodes CASRTVGSYEQYF. The whole variable domain, filled in from reference TRBV19 and TRBJ2-7, reads DGGITQSPKYLFRKEGQNVTLSCEQNLNHDAMYWYRQDPGQGLRLIYYSQIVNDFQKGDIAEGYSVSREKKESFPLTVTSAQKNPTAFYLCASRTVGSYEQYFGPGTRLTVT.

V usage is TRBV5-1 and J usage is TRBJ2-7; TRBD2 aligns across 15 bases. The CDR3 extends over 16 amino acids. Germline V gene lookup returns CDR1 SGHRS and CDR2 YFSETQ. Germline trimming cut 2 bases from V and 6 bases from J; bases unmatched to any gene: 6. The CDR3 is CASSFRTSGRAGEQYF. The CDR3 region has the DNA TGCGCCAGCAGCTTCAGGACTAGCGGGAGGGCCGGCGAGCAGTACTTC.

The chain couples TRBV9 to TRBJ1-4; D might be TRBD1 (5 bases). V was shortened by 0 bases and J by 2 bases, with 5 bases between the two germline ends. This CDR3 spans 14 amino acids. The germline V gene encodes CDR1 SGDLS and CDR2 YYNGEE. The CDR3 DNA follows: TGTGCCAGCAGCGTAGGACAGACTAATGAAAAACTGTTTTTT. Protein sequence: CASSVGQTNEKLFF.

This clone was seen once. One junction end does not reproduce the germline sequence, and a read error may be involved. J is TRBJ1-5 and V is TRBV19, with D perhaps matching TRBD1 (5 bases). CDR1 is LNHDA, CDR2 SQIVND, per germline (reference sequence). There are 14 residues in the CDR3. The CDR3 DNA reads as TGTGCCAGTAGCCCATCAATAGCAAGCGGGGCCTCCTATTTT. Residues: CASSPSIASGASYF.

The J gene is TRBJ2-7, the V gene TRBV5-1; 9 bases fit TRBD1. Germline CDR1 and CDR2: SGHRS and YFSETQ. The CDR3 has 15 residues. Trimming took 0 bases from V and 4 from J; bases not matched to a gene: 5. CDR3 bases: TGCGCCAGCAGCTTGGAGAACAGGGGGCAATACGAGCAGTACTTC. Translation gives CASSLENRGQYEQYF.

The rearrangement links TRBV7-3 to TRBJ2-5; 7 nucleotides align to TRBD2. J gave up 4 bases and V 1 base, and 0 bases lay outside the gene matches. This CDR3 has 13 amino acids. The germline V gene encodes CDR1 SGHTA and CDR2 FQGTGA. The CDR3 DNA reads as TGTGCCAGCAGCTTAAGGGGGGGAGAGACCCAGTACTTC. Protein: CASSLRGGETQYF.

The chain links TRBV11-2 to TRBJ1-1; TRBD1 might be the D (5 bases). V was pared by 8 bases and J by 0 bases, with 13 bases between. The CDR3 has 14 residues. The germline CDR1 and CDR2 sequences are SGHAT and FQNNGV. The CDR3 sequence: CASVRAYMNTEAFF. Here the CDR3 DNA reads TGTGCCAGCGTCAGGGCATATATGAACACTGAAGCTTTCTTT.

This chain joins TRBV5-1 and TRBJ2-7; 9 nucleotides agree with TRBD1. CDR3 length: 15 residues. Germline V CDR1 and CDR2: SGHRS, YFSETQ. V lost 0 bases and J lost 3; bases outside the gene matches: 4. CDR3 DNA sequence: TGCGCCAGCAGCTTGGGGGGACAGGGTATCTACGAGCAGTACTTC. Translation: CASSLGGQGIYEQYF.

The V gene is TRBV9, the J gene TRBJ2-1, with 7 bases fitting TRBD2. The V gene end was trimmed by 4 bases and the J gene end by 6 bases; junction bases not matched to a gene: 13. CDR1 and CDR2 (germline): SGDLS, YYNGEE. CDR3 size: 16 residues. CDR3: CASSPIPGSGGNEQFF. The CDR3 DNA is TGTGCCAGCAGCCCTATACCGGGATCGGGAGGCAATGAGCAGTTCTTC.